This entry lists 28 T cell receptor beta chains sequenced from one sample in a study of blood T cells in healthy people across ages. Primed by a sample-barcoded 5' primer and a J-beta primer mix, a second PCR proceeded for about 6 to 12 cycles. TCRdb used MiXCR to reprocess the 5' RACE reads, holding one entry per CDR3 protein. The sample holds about 780,000 distinct CDR3 sequences, about 62% seen once. Material for sequencing was blood. The origin of the receptors is a man aged 25 to 45 in good health.

The V and J genes are TRBV30 and TRBJ2-7; 7 bases are a match to TRBD1. CDR3 length: 13 amino acids. Germline assignment: CDR1 GTSNPN and CDR2 SVGIG (reference sequence). J lost 2 bases, V lost 7 bases, and 8 bases had no gene match. DNA for the CDR3: TGTGCCTCGTCGGGACAGACCACCTACGAGCAGTACTTC. This translates into CASSGQTTYEQYF.

This clonotype was detected only once. The CDR3 is CASSFDGYTEAFF. The CDR3 bases are TGTGCCAGCAGCTTCGACGGATACACTGAAGCTTTCTTT. The V call is TRBV7-3, the J call TRBJ1-1; D unclear. The CDR3 consists of 13 residues. Germline values: CDR1 SGHTA, CDR2 FQGTGA. Deletions cut 3 bases from V and 3 bases from J, with 8 bases between.

This clonotype was detected only a few times. V gene TRBV9 combines with J gene TRBJ2-7; D gene unclear. The CDR3 has 12 residues. CDR1 and CDR2 (germline): SGDLS, YYNGEE. Trimming pared 2 bases from V and 6 bases from J, leaving 9 bases between. CDR3 sequence: CASSVPMGEQYF. The CDR3 DNA is TGTGCCAGCAGCGTCCCGATGGGCGAGCAGTACTTC. Full variable domain (rest looked up from reference TRBV9 and TRBJ2-7): DSGVTQTPKHLITATGQRVTLRCSPRSGDLSVYWYQQSLDQGLQFLIQYYNGEERAKGNILERFSAQQFPDLHSELNLSSLELGDSALYFCASSVPMGEQYFGPGTRLTVT.

The chain combines TRBV4-1 with TRBJ1-2, with 7 positions matching TRBD1. In germline, CDR1 is MGHRA, CDR2 YSYEKL. V gave up 3 bases and J gave up 4 bases; unmatched junction bases: 5. The CDR3 sequence is 14 residues long. The CDR3 sequence: CASSQLTGSYGYTF. The DNA for the CDR3 is TGCGCCAGCAGCCAGCTGACAGGGTCCTATGGCTACACCTTC.

The chain couples TRBV28 to TRBJ1-6; D might be TRBD1 (5 bases). Germline-derived CDR1 and CDR2 are MDHEN and SYDVKM. CDR3 size: 14 residues. Deletions cut 6 bases from V and 5 bases from J, with 11 bases between. CDR3 residues: CASSRNRNNSPLHF. In DNA form, the CDR3 reads TGTGCCAGCAGCAGAAACAGGAATAATTCACCCCTCCACTTT.

Worth noting for this clonotype: An end of the junction does not agree with germline; a read error may underlie this. This chain links TRBV20-1 with TRBJ2-1; the D call may be TRBD1 or TRBD2 (6 bases each). Germline-derived CDR1 and CDR2 are DFQATT and SNEGSKA (reference sequence). This CDR3 is built from 16 residues. The DNA for the CDR3 is TGCAGGGCTAAGGGGGGACCCACCTTAGGCGGCAATGAGCAGTTCTTC. It translates to CRAKGGPTLGGNEQFF.

Remarks on this clonotype: A much larger clone lies a single base off, so this may be a read error. The chain's CDR3 is CASSQGWNTGAFF. The CDR3 bases are TGTGCCAGCAGCCAAGGTTGGAACACTGGAGCTTTCTTT. The rearrangement joins TRBV3-1 to TRBJ1-1; unclear D gene. CDR1 is LGHDT, CDR2 YNNKEL, per germline (reference sequence). CDR3 length: 13 amino acids.

A word on this clonotype: A read error may explain this, as a much larger clone is one base away. This chain joins TRBV5-5 and TRBJ2-7; D is unresolved. In germline, CDR1 is SGHKS, CDR2 YYEKEE (reference sequence). The CDR3 covers 12 residues. V was clipped by 7 bases and J by 0 bases, with 8 bases between them. CDR3 coding DNA: TGTGCCAGCGGACGGCGCTCCTACGAGCAGTACTTC. Translating it yields CASGRRSYEQYF. Drawing the rest from reference TRBV5-5 and TRBJ2-7, the complete variable domain is DAGVTQSPTHLIKTRGQQVTLRCSPISGHKSVSWYQQVLGQGPQFIFQYYEKEERGRGNFPDRFSARQFPNYSSELNVNALLLGDSALYLCASGRRSYEQYFGPGTRLTVT.

The J gene is TRBJ2-1, the V gene TRBV12-3 or TRBV12-4; TRBD1 agrees at 11 bases. Germline trimming cut 5 bases from V and 8 bases from J; bases unmatched to any gene: 8. CDR3 size: 15 residues. CDR3 DNA sequence: TGTGCCAGCAGTCCTCGGACAGGGGGCGGGCATGAGCAGTTCTTC. The encoded protein is CASSPRTGGGHEQFF.

The chain carries TRBV20-1 and TRBJ2-1; D gene uncertain. Germline V gene data show CDR1 as DFQATT and CDR2 as SNEGSKA (reference sequence). Trimming cost V 8 bases and J 5 bases, with 13 bases left between them. This CDR3 spans 12 amino acids. CDR3 in amino acids: CSTRDINNEQFF. The CDR3 region has the DNA TGCAGTACCAGAGACATTAACAATGAGCAGTTCTTC.

The rearrangement joins TRBV19 to TRBJ1-2, with TRBD1 as a possible D gene (6 bases). The CDR3 runs to 16 residues. Trimming took 6 bases from V and 3 from J, leaving 20 bases between them. The germline CDR1 and CDR2 sequences are LNHDA and SQIVND (reference sequence). This CDR3 is CASSAPEGELDYGYTF. The CDR3 coding sequence is TGTGCCAGTAGCGCCCCCGAGGGGGAACTTGACTATGGCTACACCTTC. Using reference TRBV19 and TRBJ1-2 for the parts outside the CDR3, the full variable domain is DGGITQSPKYLFRKEGQNVTLSCEQNLNHDAMYWYRQDPGQGLRLIYYSQIVNDFQKGDIAEGYSVSREKKESFPLTVTSAQKNPTAFYLCASSAPEGELDYGYTFGSGTRLTVV.

A word on this clonotype: A junction boundary mismatches the germline segment, possibly from a read error. The chain uses TRBV20-1 and TRBJ2-4; no definite D call. The germline CDR1 and CDR2 sequences are DFQATT and SNEGSKA (reference sequence). The CDR3 loop spans 12 amino acids. In DNA, the CDR3 is TGCAGTGCTAGAGCAGGCCAAAACATCCAGTACTTC. Protein product: CSARAGQNIQYF.

This chain uses TRBV20-1 with TRBJ2-4; 8 bases map to TRBD1. The end of the DNA aligns better with TRBJ2-7, so the J call may be wrong. Germline CDR1 DFQATT, CDR2 SNEGSKA (reference sequence). This CDR3 comprises 12 residues. The CDR3 sequence is CSAPGQGDEQYF. As DNA, the CDR3 is TGCAGTGCCCCCGGACAGGGCGACGAGCAGTACTTC.

V usage is TRBV11-1 and J usage is TRBJ2-3, with no clear D. Looked up from germline, CDR1 is SGHAT and CDR2 is FQDESV (reference sequence). The V and J ends lost 3 bases and 2 bases respectively, with 6 bases between them. The CDR3 extends over 13 amino acids. Here the CDR3 reads CASSFPHTDTQYF. CDR3 nucleotide sequence: TGTGCCAGCAGCTTTCCCCACACAGATACGCAGTATTTT.

This clonotype was detected a few times. This sequence joins TRBV10-3 and TRBJ1-4; D is uncertain. V was shortened by 8 bases and J by 0 bases, with 13 bases between the two germline ends. Per germline, CDR1 ENHRY and CDR2 SYGVKD. The CDR3 consists of 15 residues. The CDR3 spells CAIGSSLATNEKLFF. CDR3 nucleotide sequence: TGTGCCATCGGCTCCTCTCTTGCAACTAATGAAAAACTGTTTTTT.

The chain couples TRBV12-3 or TRBV12-4 to TRBJ2-6, with unresolved D. The V gene lost 3 bases and the J gene lost 1 base, with 16 bases spanning the gap. The CDR3 spans 18 residues. The CDR3 here is CASSFLNRYSSGANVLTF. As DNA, the CDR3 is TGTGCCAGCAGTTTCCTAAACAGATACTCTTCTGGGGCCAACGTCCTGACTTTC.

This clonotype was seen a handful of times. This chain joins TRBV28 and TRBJ2-1; D unresolved. This CDR3 is built from 12 residues. Germline CDR1 reads MDHEN; CDR2 reads SYDVKM. V gave up 3 bases and J gave up 5 bases, with 5 bases separating them. The CDR3 is CASSFSHNEQFF. The CDR3 nucleotides are TGTGCCAGCAGTTTTTCCCACAATGAGCAGTTCTTC.

The chain uses TRBV12-3 or TRBV12-4 and TRBJ1-2; possible D gene TRBD1, 5 bases. Trimming stripped 5 bases from V and 8 bases from J, with 18 bases between. The CDR3 extends over 14 amino acids. The CDR3 here is CASSPLGPIMGYTF. Written as DNA, the CDR3 is TGTGCCAGCAGTCCTCTGGGGCCCATCATGGGCTACACCTTC.

This clonotype was counted a few times. The chain is built from TRBV7-2 and TRBJ2-4; the match to TRBD2 covers 8 bases. The J call may be in error: the DNA end matches TRBJ2-7 better. This CDR3 spans 16 amino acids. CDR1 is SGHTA, CDR2 FQGNSA, per germline. CDR3 nucleotide sequence: TGTGCCAGCACCCCTAGGATCTCGGGGGGGCCTTACGAGCAGTACTTC. Amino acid sequence: CASTPRISGGPYEQYF.

The CDR3 loop reads CASSLLQQGDEQFF. The DNA for the CDR3 is TGTGCCAGCAGTTTACTTCAACAGGGAGATGAGCAGTTCTTC. V gene TRBV28 combines with J gene TRBJ2-1; a weak D match, TRBD1 (6 bases). The V gene's germline CDR1 is MDHEN and CDR2 SYDVKM. The V end was cut by 2 bases, the J end by 8 bases, with 13 bases between. This CDR3 spans 14 amino acids. Full variable domain (remainder filled in from reference TRBV28 and TRBJ2-1): DVKVTQSSRYLVKRTGEKVFLECVQDMDHENMFWYRQDPGLGLRLIYFSYDVKMKEKGDIPEGYSVSREKKERFSLILESASTNQTSMYLCASSLLQQGDEQFFGPGTRLTVL.

This clonotype showed up just once. This chain uses TRBV28 with TRBJ2-1; 10 bases align to TRBD1. CDR3 length equals 15 residues. Germline V gene lookup returns CDR1 MDHEN and CDR2 SYDVKM. V was clipped by 7 bases and J by 7 bases; unmatched bases: 10. This chain's CDR3 is CASIFSGTGVNEQFF. The DNA for the CDR3 is TGTGCCAGCATCTTCTCCGGGACAGGGGTAAATGAGCAGTTCTTC.

V is TRBV6-5 and J is TRBJ2-2; 7 bases line up with TRBD1. Per germline, CDR1 MNHEY and CDR2 SVGAGI. The CDR3 contains 15 residues. Trimming removed 2 bases from V and 1 base from J; junction bases left unmatched: 1. The CDR3: CASSYRDRNTGELFF. In DNA, the CDR3 is TGTGCCAGCAGTTACAGGGACAGGAACACCGGGGAGCTGTTTTTT.

This sequence joins TRBV3-1 and TRBJ2-7; D unclear. The end of the DNA is better explained by TRBJ2-5, so the J call may be wrong. CDR3 length: 11 residues. Germline assignment: CDR1 LGHDT and CDR2 YNNKEL (reference sequence). This CDR3 reads CASSQVGTQYF. Written as DNA, the CDR3 is TGTGCCAGCAGCCAAGTGGGGACCCAGTACTTC.

The rearrangement joins TRBV28 to TRBJ2-1; 7 bases fit TRBD2. The CDR3 totals 16 residues. Unmatched junction bases numbered 7, after V lost 3 bases and J lost 2 bases. The germline CDR1 and CDR2 sequences are MDHEN and SYDVKM. The CDR3 protein is CASSLGGGGPYNEQFF. CDR3 DNA sequence: TGTGCCAGCAGTTTGGGTGGCGGGGGTCCCTACAATGAGCAGTTCTTC.

The chain employs TRBV9 and TRBJ2-3; tentatively, D is TRBD2 (5 bases). This CDR3 spans 16 amino acids. Germline CDR1 reads SGDLS; CDR2 reads YYNGEE. V lost 0 bases, J lost 3 bases, and 14 bases lay in between. The CDR3 DNA reads as TGTGCCAGCAGCGTAGAGGGCCGGGATTGGACAGATACGCAGTATTTT. Translation: CASSVEGRDWTDTQYF.

This chain connects TRBV5-1 to TRBJ2-2; a possible D gene is TRBD2 (5 bases). The germline gives CDR1 SGHRS, CDR2 YFSETQ. CDR3 size: 13 residues. Trimming stripped 4 bases from V and 5 bases from J, with 9 bases between. The CDR3 is CASSTGWTGELFF. The CDR3 DNA is TGCGCCAGCAGCACGGGGTGGACCGGGGAGCTGTTTTTT.

The chain combines TRBV12-3 or TRBV12-4 with TRBJ2-7; no reliable D call. This CDR3 is 14 amino acids long. V was pared by 2 bases and J by 0 bases, with 8 bases between. The CDR3 DNA reads TGTGCCAGCAGTTTAAGGCCGGGCTCCTACGAGCAGTACTTC. Translation: CASSLRPGSYEQYF.

The genes are TRBV7-2 and TRBJ2-6; D is undetermined. With 2 bases removed from V and 6 bases from J, the gap between germline ends came to 17 bases. The CDR3 contains 17 residues. CDR1 is SGHTA and CDR2 is FQGNSA in the germline V gene. CDR3 bases: TGTGCCAGCAGCTTATGGCGGACCCTCTCTATGGCCAACGTCCTGACTTTC. Translated, it gives CASSLWRTLSMANVLTF.